This is a list of T cell receptor beta chains from one sample in a study of blood T cell repertoires in COVID-19. The data were produced by immunoSEQ multiplex PCR, yet TCRdb's version contains in-frame clones alone and is incomplete. The sample includes over 200,000 clones, roughly 90% of them seen just once. Sequenced input: peripheral blood. These receptors all come from an older woman with acute or convalescent COVID-19. Both conserved end residues are part of each CDR3. D genes are given only for firm matches. Only part of the rows carry a size: once, few, many, or a class if the clone is expanded.

D: TRBD2
size: .
J: TRBJ2-3
V: TRBV5-8
CDR3: CASSFGGGPADTQYF
DNA: TGTGCCAGCAGCTTCGGGGGGGGCCCGGCAGATACGCAGTATTTT

D: .
size: few
J: TRBJ2-5
V: TRBV19
CDR3: CASSIVGREETQYF
DNA: TGTGCCAGTAGTATAGTAGGCAGGGAAGAGACCCAGTACTTC

D: TRBD1
size: once
J: TRBJ2-1
V: TRBV7-2
CDR3: CASSYRGAYEQFF
DNA: TGTGCCAGCAGCTACAGGGGGGCATATGAGCAGTTCTTC

D: .
size: .
J: TRBJ1-3
V: TRBV10-2
CDR3: CASSDREVGPGNTIYF
DNA: TGCGCCAGCAGTGACAGGGAAGTTGGCCCCGGAAACACCATATATTTT

D: .
size: once
J: TRBJ1-2
V: TRBV18
CDR3: CASSPITGLDYGYTF
DNA: TGTGCCAGCTCACCCATTACAGGGCTTGACTATGGCTACACCTTC

D: .
size: .
J: TRBJ1-4
V: TRBV5-4
CDR3: CASSQGGVATNEKLFF
DNA: TGTGCCAGCAGCCAAGGGGGAGTCGCAACTAATGAAAAACTGTTTTTT

D: .
size: few
J: TRBJ1-1
V: TRBV6-6
CDR3: CASRSSGGTEAFF
DNA: TGTGCCAGCAGGTCGTCGGGTGGCACTGAAGCTTTCTTT

D: TRBD2
size: .
J: TRBJ2-1
V: TRBV27
CDR3: CASSLSGGSRINEQFF
DNA: TGTGCCAGCAGCCTTTCGGGGGGTTCGAGAATAAATGAGCAGTTCTTC

D: TRBD1
size: once
J: TRBJ2-1
V: TRBV9
CDR3: CASSVAGDSPVVGVYNEQFF
DNA: TGTGCCAGCAGCGTAGCTGGGGACAGCCCAGTCGTTGGAGTCTACAATGAGCAGTTCTTC

D: TRBD1
size: .
J: TRBJ1-6
V: TRBV19
CDR3: CASRQQGAGGSPLHF
DNA: TGTGCCAGTCGACAACAGGGGGCAGGTGGTTCACCCCTCCACTTT

D: TRBD1
size: .
J: TRBJ1-5
V: TRBV28
CDR3: CASSSPTGGNQPQHF
DNA: TGTGCCAGCAGTTCCCCTACAGGGGGCAATCAGCCCCAGCATTTT

D: .
size: .
J: TRBJ1-6
V: TRBV6-6
CDR3: CASRTVDNSPLHF
DNA: TGTGCCAGCCGGACAGTGGATAATTCACCCCTCCACTTT

D: TRBD1
size: .
J: TRBJ2-7
V: TRBV19
CDR3: CASRRITGGAGPSSYEQYF
DNA: TGTGCCAGTAGAAGAATAACAGGGGGCGCGGGGCCGAGCTCCTACGAGCAGTACTTC

D: TRBD1
size: .
J: TRBJ1-1
V: TRBV6-5
CDR3: CASSLSGGSSTEAFF
DNA: TGTGCCAGCAGTTTGTCAGGGGGTAGTAGCACTGAAGCTTTCTTT

D: .
size: .
J: TRBJ2-3
V: TRBV5-1
CDR3: CASSLSPTSPGTDTQYF
DNA: TGCGCCAGCAGCTTATCACCGACTAGTCCGGGGACAGATACGCAGTATTTT

D: .
size: once
J: TRBJ2-5
V: TRBV11-2
CDR3: CASSHEYQETQYF
DNA: TGTGCCAGCAGCCACGAGTACCAAGAGACCCAGTACTTC

D: .
size: .
J: TRBJ1-1
V: TRBV21-1
CDR3: CANQPDREDEAFF
DNA: TGTGCCAACCAGCCGGACAGGGAGGACGAAGCTTTCTTT

D: TRBD1
size: .
J: TRBJ2-7
V: TRBV2
CDR3: CASSRLLGTGMYEQYF
DNA: TGTGCCAGCAGCCGCCTGCTCGGGACAGGGATGTACGAGCAGTACTTC

D: TRBD2
size: .
J: TRBJ2-7
V: TRBV11-2
CDR3: CASRTPGGRVDEQYF
DNA: TGTGCCAGCAGGACCCCGGGGGGGAGAGTCGACGAGCAGTACTTC

D: .
size: .
J: TRBJ2-3
V: TRBV12-3/TRBV12-4
CDR3: CASSLGATDTQYF
DNA: TGTGCCAGCAGTTTGGGGGCAACAGATACGCAGTATTTT

D: .
size: .
J: TRBJ2-3
V: TRBV19
CDR3: CASSIGGVTQYF
DNA: TGTGCCAGTAGTATAGGGGGAGTTACGCAGTATTTT

D: .
size: .
J: TRBJ1-2
V: TRBV2
CDR3: CASSEWGGGGYTF
DNA: TGTGCCAGCAGTGAGTGGGGAGGTGGCGGCTACACCTTC

D: TRBD1
size: .
J: TRBJ2-7
V: TRBV7-9
CDR3: CASSLGTGEYEQYF
DNA: TGTGCCAGCAGCTTAGGGACAGGAGAGTACGAGCAGTACTTC

D: .
size: .
J: TRBJ2-3
V: TRBV10-3
CDR3: CASANTGIDTQYF
DNA: TGTGCCAGCGCCAACACGGGAATCGATACGCAGTATTTT

D: .
size: .
J: TRBJ2-7
V: TRBV4-2
CDR3: CASSPRDSPLYEQYF
DNA: TGTGCCAGCAGCCCGCGGGACTCGCCACTGTACGAGCAGTACTTC

D: .
size: .
J: TRBJ1-4
V: TRBV6-6
CDR3: CASSNDRKNEKLFF
DNA: TGTGCCAGCAGTAACGACAGGAAAAATGAAAAACTGTTTTTT

D: .
size: once
J: TRBJ1-1
V: TRBV29-1
CDR3: CSVAGGSEAFF
DNA: TGCAGCGTCGCCGGGGGGTCTGAAGCTTTCTTT

D: TRBD2
size: .
J: TRBJ2-2
V: TRBV19
CDR3: CASSSRTSGNVGELFF
DNA: TGTGCCAGTAGTAGTAGGACTAGCGGGAACGTCGGGGAGCTGTTTTTT

D: TRBD2
size: .
J: TRBJ2-3
V: TRBV5-4
CDR3: CASSLGSGGPLDTQYF
DNA: TGTGCCAGCAGCTTGGGCTCGGGGGGGCCTTTAGATACGCAGTATTTT

D: TRBD1
size: .
J: TRBJ1-2
V: TRBV10-3
CDR3: CAIRGTGDYGYTF
DNA: TGTGCCATCAGGGGGACAGGGGACTATGGCTACACCTTC

D: .
size: .
J: TRBJ2-7
V: TRBV11-2
CDR3: CASSSIGGGDYEQYF
DNA: TGTGCCAGCAGCTCAATCGGCGGCGGAGACTACGAGCAGTACTTC

D: .
size: .
J: TRBJ2-2
V: TRBV19
CDR3: CASRIDRDTGELFF
DNA: TGTGCCAGTAGGATAGACCGGGACACCGGGGAGCTGTTTTTT

D: .
size: .
J: TRBJ1-4
V: TRBV25-1
CDR3: CASSYQGFGNEKLFF
DNA: TGTGCCAGCAGTTATCAGGGGTTCGGTAATGAAAAACTGTTTTTT

D: TRBD1
size: many
J: TRBJ2-6
V: TRBV7-9
CDR3: CASSSARQGTPGANVLTF
DNA: TGTGCCAGCAGCTCAGCTCGACAGGGGACCCCTGGGGCCAACGTCCTGACTTTC

D: TRBD1
size: .
J: TRBJ1-1
V: TRBV2
CDR3: CASKTGSLNTEAFF
DNA: TGTGCCAGTAAGACAGGGAGTTTGAACACTGAAGCTTTCTTT

D: .
size: .
J: TRBJ2-7
V: TRBV18
CDR3: CASSTAFQGDAYEQYF
DNA: TGTGCCAGCTCGACGGCATTCCAAGGAGATGCCTACGAGCAGTACTTC

D: TRBD1
size: .
J: TRBJ1-1
V: TRBV19
CDR3: CASSPWSGGPEAFF
DNA: TGTGCCAGTAGCCCATGGTCAGGGGGGCCTGAAGCTTTCTTT

D: .
size: .
J: TRBJ2-1
V: TRBV15
CDR3: CATSKVGRRNEQFF
DNA: TGTGCCACCAGCAAAGTAGGGAGAAGGAATGAGCAGTTCTTC

D: .
size: .
J: TRBJ1-5
V: TRBV6-5
CDR3: CASSGGEENQPQHF
DNA: TGTGCCAGCAGCGGGGGGGAAGAGAATCAGCCCCAGCATTTT

D: TRBD1
size: .
J: TRBJ1-3
V: TRBV6-5
CDR3: CASSPRQGANTIYF
DNA: TGTGCCAGCAGTCCCCGACAGGGGGCGAACACCATATATTTT

D: .
size: .
J: TRBJ2-3
V: TRBV30
CDR3: CAWSGRFETDTQYF
DNA: TGTGCCTGGAGTGGGAGGTTCGAGACAGATACGCAGTATTTT

D: .
size: once
J: TRBJ2-1
V: TRBV28
CDR3: CASSPGLLSGNEQFF
DNA: TGTGCCAGCAGTCCGGGTTTGCTCTCGGGCAATGAGCAGTTCTTC

D: .
size: .
J: TRBJ1-1
V: TRBV15
CDR3: CATSRDRGWGDTEAFF
DNA: TGTGCCACCAGCAGAGATCGTGGTTGGGGAGACACTGAAGCTTTCTTT

D: TRBD1
size: .
J: TRBJ1-6
V: TRBV28
CDR3: CASSPPTGAPSALHF
DNA: TGTGCCAGCAGTCCCCCGACAGGGGCCCCCAGTGCCCTCCACTTT

D: .
size: .
J: TRBJ1-2
V: TRBV6-6
CDR3: CASRLTDYGYTF
DNA: TGTGCCAGCAGGCTGACTGACTATGGCTACACCTTC

D: .
size: .
J: TRBJ2-7
V: TRBV19
CDR3: CASSIDRGYEQYF
DNA: TGTGCCAGTAGTATAGACAGGGGATACGAGCAGTACTTC

D: TRBD1
size: .
J: TRBJ2-6
V: TRBV10-3
CDR3: CAISVQDRAGANVLTF
DNA: TGTGCCATCAGTGTCCAGGACAGGGCTGGGGCCAACGTCCTGACTTTC

D: .
size: .
J: TRBJ1-1
V: TRBV19
CDR3: CASSWTAMNTEAFF
DNA: TGTGCCAGTAGTTGGACAGCCATGAACACTGAAGCTTTCTTT

D: .
size: .
J: TRBJ1-2
V: TRBV25-1
CDR3: CASSVRTEGGYTF
DNA: TGTGCCAGCAGTGTTCGGACGGAGGGGGGCTACACCTTC

D: TRBD2
size: once
J: TRBJ2-1
V: TRBV6-5
CDR3: CASSGLAGGGNEQFF
DNA: TGTGCCAGCAGCGGACTAGCGGGAGGAGGTAATGAGCAGTTCTTC

D: TRBD1
size: .
J: TRBJ1-3
V: TRBV5-5
CDR3: CASSLQGAIGNTIYF
DNA: TGTGCCAGCAGCTTACAGGGGGCGATCGGAAACACCATATATTTT

D: .
size: .
J: TRBJ2-5
V: TRBV28
CDR3: CASSFRGRVQETQYF
DNA: TGTGCCAGCAGTTTTCGGGGGAGAGTACAAGAGACCCAGTACTTC

D: TRBD1
size: .
J: TRBJ2-1
V: TRBV7-9
CDR3: CASSFGQGVSEQFF
DNA: TGTGCCAGCAGCTTCGGACAGGGGGTCTCCGAGCAGTTCTTC

D: .
size: .
J: TRBJ1-4
V: TRBV6-1
CDR3: CASSEAQRGEKLFF
DNA: TGTGCCAGCAGTGAAGCTCAAAGGGGAGAAAAACTGTTTTTT

D: .
size: medium-sized
J: TRBJ1-6
V: TRBV6-5
CDR3: CASSYGQGFYNSPLHF
DNA: TGTGCCAGCAGTTACGGGCAGGGGTTCTATAATTCACCCCTCCACTTT